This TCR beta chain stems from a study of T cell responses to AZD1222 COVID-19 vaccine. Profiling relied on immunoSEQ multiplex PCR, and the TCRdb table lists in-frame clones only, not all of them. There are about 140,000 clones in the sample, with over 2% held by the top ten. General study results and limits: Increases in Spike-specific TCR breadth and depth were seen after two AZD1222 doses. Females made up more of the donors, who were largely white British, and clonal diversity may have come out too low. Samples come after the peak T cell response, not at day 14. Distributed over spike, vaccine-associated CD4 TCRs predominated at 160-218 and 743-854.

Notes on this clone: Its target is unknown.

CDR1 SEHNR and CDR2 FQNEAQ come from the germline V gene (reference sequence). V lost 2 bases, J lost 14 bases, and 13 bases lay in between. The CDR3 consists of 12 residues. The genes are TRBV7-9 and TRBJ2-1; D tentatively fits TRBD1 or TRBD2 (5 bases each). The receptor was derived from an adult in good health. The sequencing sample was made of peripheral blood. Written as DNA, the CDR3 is TGTGCCAGCAGCTTATTGCCGGTGGGGGAGTTCTTC. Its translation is CASSLLPVGEFF.